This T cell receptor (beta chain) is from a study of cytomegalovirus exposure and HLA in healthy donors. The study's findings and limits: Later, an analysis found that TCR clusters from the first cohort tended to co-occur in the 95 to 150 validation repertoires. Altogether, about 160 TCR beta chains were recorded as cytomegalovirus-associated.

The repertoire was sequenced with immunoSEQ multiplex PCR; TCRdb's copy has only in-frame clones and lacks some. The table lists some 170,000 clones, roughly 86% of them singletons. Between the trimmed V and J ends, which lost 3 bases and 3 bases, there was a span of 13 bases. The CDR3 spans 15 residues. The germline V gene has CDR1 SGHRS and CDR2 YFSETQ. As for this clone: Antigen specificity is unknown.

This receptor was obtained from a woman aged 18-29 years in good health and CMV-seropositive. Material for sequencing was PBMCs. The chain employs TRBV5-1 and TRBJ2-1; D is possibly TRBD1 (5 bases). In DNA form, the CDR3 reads TGCGCCAGCAGCTATGGACATAACGACTACAATGAGCAGTTCTTC. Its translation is CASSYGHNDYNEQFF.